Listed below are T cell receptor beta chains from one sample, sequenced in a study of blood T cell repertoires in COVID-19. The table came from immunoSEQ multiplex PCR; TCRdb's copy has only in-frame clones and leaves some out. The sample includes around 140,000 clones, just under 80% of them seen just once. The sample consisted of peripheral blood. These receptors all come from an older woman with acute or convalescent COVID-19. The CDR3 runs from the conserved cysteine through the conserved F or W. Fields, in order: V gene, J gene, CDR3 protein.

>TRBV4-1|TRBJ2-2
CASSLRAGELFF
>TRBV28|TRBJ2-3
CASSLVGQGPLVLNF
>TRBV15|TRBJ2-2
CATSRDYSRNTGELFF
>TRBV2|TRBJ2-5
CASTRWETQYF
>TRBV27|TRBJ2-7
CASSSLRGYEQYF
>TRBV28|TRBJ1-2
CASSRPSGGYTF
>TRBV28|TRBJ1-4
CASSPAGTGRDEKLFF
>TRBV3-1/TRBV3-2|TRBJ1-1
CASSRLPTMNTEAFF
>TRBV7-9|TRBJ1-4
CASSLVSVPTNEKLFF
>TRBV9|TRBJ1-3
CASSGVPGPSGNTIYF